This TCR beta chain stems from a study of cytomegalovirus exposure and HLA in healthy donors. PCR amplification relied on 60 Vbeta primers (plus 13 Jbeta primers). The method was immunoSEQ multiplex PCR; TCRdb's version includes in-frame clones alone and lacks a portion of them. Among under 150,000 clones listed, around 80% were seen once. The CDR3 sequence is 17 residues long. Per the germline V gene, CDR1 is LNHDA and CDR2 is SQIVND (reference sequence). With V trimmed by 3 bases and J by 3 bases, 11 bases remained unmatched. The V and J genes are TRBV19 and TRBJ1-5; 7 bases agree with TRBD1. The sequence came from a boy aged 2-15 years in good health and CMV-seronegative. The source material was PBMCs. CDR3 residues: CASSIWQGVRDNQPQHF. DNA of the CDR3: TGTGCCAGTAGTATTTGGCAGGGGGTGAGGGACAATCAGCCCCAGCATTTT.